This entry features one TCR beta chain sequence. Its antigen remains unidentified. The data derive from a study of CD8 T cells in ankylosing spondylitis. Study-wide findings and caveats: Disease-linked clones were reportedly significantly enriched in matched ankylosing spondylitis synovial fluid.

Library preparation for TCR beta used quantitative 5'-RACE with molecular barcodes. TCRdb reprocessed the 5' RACE reads via MiXCR and lists one record per CDR3 protein. The sample records about 150,000 distinct CDR3 sequences, more than 40% being singletons. The origin of this receptor is a male donor with ankylosing spondylitis. Sequencing input: synovial fluid, either unsorted or a sorted T cell fraction (not recorded which).

The CDR3 DNA is TGCGCCAGCAGCTTGGACTGGGAAGGCGTTGTCAACGAGCAGTACTTC. This codes for CASSLDWEGVVNEQYF. J is TRBJ2-7 and V is TRBV5-1; D is unclear. This CDR3 comprises 16 residues. Germline assignment: CDR1 SGHRS and CDR2 YFSETQ. Between the trimmed V and J ends, which lost 0 bases and 5 bases, there was a span of 18 bases.